These 20 T cell receptor beta chains share one sample of origin, sequenced in a study of neurological immune-mediated disorders. Each CDR3 protein is one row after TCRdb ran MiXCR on the 5' RACE reads. The sample lists around 100,000 distinct CDR3 sequences; about 10% were seen once. Time point: longitudinal time-point 3. The sample taken for sequencing was PBMCs. These receptors originate from a female donor with HTLV-1-associated myelopathy (HAM/TSP).

V usage is TRBV25-1 and J usage is TRBJ2-7; TRBD1 matches at 12 bases. In germline, CDR1 is MGHDK, CDR2 SYGVNS. V shed 6 bases and J 7 bases; nucleotides not matched to a gene: 13. CDR3 length: 16 amino acids. The CDR3 sequence is CASRADRGQGAREQYF. The CDR3 DNA sequence: TGTGCCAGCAGAGCCGATCGGGGACAGGGGGCGCGAGAGCAGTACTTC.

This clonotype has at least ten counts. The J gene is TRBJ2-5, the V gene TRBV6-6; 9 positions match TRBD2. The V gene end was trimmed by 3 bases and the J gene end by 6 bases; junction bases not matched to a gene: 11. The CDR3 consists of 16 residues. The germline V gene has CDR1 MNHNY and CDR2 SVGAGI (reference sequence). CDR3 bases: TGTGCCAGCAGTTATGATTCAAGCGGGGGGAAAAAGACCCAGTACTTC. The encoded protein is CASSYDSSGGKKTQYF.

Note on this clonotype: Possible read error: a much larger clone is one base away. The V call is TRBV5-5, the J call TRBJ2-1; D gene unclear. The germline V gene encodes CDR1 SGHKS and CDR2 YYEKEE (reference sequence). The CDR3 is 11 residues long. V was trimmed by 2 bases and J by 9 bases, leaving 6 bases between them. The CDR3 DNA sequence: TGTGCCAGCAGCTTCGTGGGTGAGCAGTTCTTC. Encoded protein: CASSFVGEQFF.

This clonotype was seen many times. The chain combines TRBV20-1 with TRBJ2-7; D is undetermined. V shed 1 base and J shed 1 base, with 14 bases lying between them. CDR1 is DFQATT, CDR2 SNEGSKA, per germline (reference sequence). CDR3 length: 15 amino acids. This CDR3 reads CSARGLRPLSYEQYF. The CDR3 DNA reads TGCAGTGCTAGAGGATTGAGGCCCCTATCCTACGAGCAGTACTTC.

This clonotype was found many times. The chain employs TRBV5-6 and TRBJ2-5; a weak D match, TRBD1 (6 bases). The CDR3 spans 14 residues. Trimming left V 3 bases short and J 1 base short, with 10 bases between. Germline V gene data show CDR1 as SGHDT and CDR2 as YYEEEE. The CDR3 DNA sequence: TGTGCCAGCAGCTCGGGACAACCCCAAGAGACCCAGTACTTC. Protein product: CASSSGQPQETQYF.

This clonotype was seen many times. The chain uses TRBV5-1 and TRBJ2-7, with 10 bases aligning to TRBD1. CDR1 is SGHRS, CDR2 YFSETQ, per germline. Trimming removed 4 bases from V and 3 bases from J; junction bases left unmatched: 10. The length of the CDR3 is 16 residues. The CDR3 loop is CASSAGTGATYYEQYF. CDR3 sequence (DNA): TGCGCCAGCAGCGCGGGGACAGGGGCGACCTACTACGAGCAGTACTTC.

Remarks on this clonotype: A much larger clone is a single base away; this may be a read error. The J gene is TRBJ1-5, the V gene TRBV5-6; 10 bases match TRBD1. Germline assignment: CDR1 SGHDT and CDR2 YYEEEE. With 4 bases clipped from V and 11 bases from J, the junction kept 9 bases outside the gene matches. The CDR3 has 14 residues. The DNA of the CDR3 is TGTGCCAGCAGCCCCGGGACAGGGGACCAGACCCAGCATTTT. This codes for CASSPGTGDQTQHF.

This clonotype has ten or more counts. V gene TRBV5-1 combines with J gene TRBJ2-6, with D unresolved. CDR1 and CDR2 (germline): SGHRS, YFSETQ. There are 15 residues in the CDR3. The V gene lost 2 bases and the J gene lost 0 bases, with 6 bases spanning the gap. CDR3 in DNA: TGCGCCAGCAGCTTAGTCGGCTCTGGGGCCAACGTCCTGACTTTC. This encodes CASSLVGSGANVLTF.

This clonotype showed up many times. The CDR3 spells CASSPGTRGETQYF. CDR3 nucleotide sequence: TGTGCCAGCAGCCCCGGGACTAGAGGGGAGACCCAGTACTTC. This chain links TRBV7-3 with TRBJ2-5; TRBD2 agrees at 8 bases. The CDR3 loop spans 14 amino acids. Trimming removed 5 bases from V and 5 bases from J; junction bases left unmatched: 7. Per the germline V gene, CDR1 is SGHTA and CDR2 is FQGTGA.

This clonotype appeared many times. The chain recombines TRBV12-3 or TRBV12-4 with TRBJ2-5; D uncertain. CDR3 length: 11 amino acids. With 3 bases removed from V and 9 bases from J, the gap between germline ends came to 8 bases. CDR3 residues: CASSLAWAQYF. The CDR3 DNA reads TGTGCCAGCAGTTTGGCGTGGGCCCAGTACTTC.

This clonotype was recorded many times. The V call is TRBV29-1, the J call TRBJ1-1; TRBD1 is a possible D gene (5 bases). The CDR3 sequence is 13 residues long. CDR1 is SQVTM and CDR2 is ANQGSEA in the germline V gene. V lost 7 bases, J lost 2 bases, and 14 bases lay in between. CDR3 protein: CSATGTANTEAFF. The DNA for the CDR3 is TGCAGCGCCACCGGGACGGCAAACACTGAAGCTTTCTTT. The entire variable domain, with the rest obtained from reference TRBV29-1 and TRBJ1-1, is as follows: SAVISQKPSRDICQRGTSLTIQCQVDSQVTMMFWYRQQPGQSLTLIATANQGSEATYESGFVIDKFPISRPNLTFSTLTVSNMSPEDSSIYLCSATGTANTEAFFGQGTRLTVV.

This clonotype was observed at least ten times. The V gene is TRBV29-1, the J gene TRBJ1-1; a weak D match, TRBD1 (5 bases). Germline V gene data show CDR1 as SQVTM and CDR2 as ANQGSEA. Trimming left V 2 bases short and J 1 base short, with 8 bases between. The CDR3 contains 13 residues. In DNA form, the CDR3 reads TGCAGCGTTGAAAGGGGCGCGAACACTGAAGCTTTCTTT. Its translation is CSVERGANTEAFF.

At least ten counts were recorded for this clonotype. The chain recombines TRBV7-9 with TRBJ2-7; TRBD1 matches 8 bases. With V trimmed by 2 bases and J by 7 bases, 13 bases remained unmatched. Germline loops: CDR1 SEHNR, CDR2 FQNEAQ (reference sequence). This CDR3 is 16 amino acids long. Here the CDR3 reads CASSLSLTGEHGEQYF. The CDR3 DNA is TGTGCCAGCAGCTTAAGCTTGACAGGGGAGCATGGAGAGCAGTACTTC.

In its sample, this clonotype was seen many times. The chain joins TRBV4-2 to TRBJ2-2; D is unclear. V lost 1 base to trimming and J lost 2 bases, with 14 bases between them. The CDR3 covers 17 residues. Germline CDR1 LGHNA, CDR2 YNFKEQ. The DNA for the CDR3 is TGTGCCAGCAGCCAAGGGTTGATTCGGGTCAACACCGGGGAGCTGTTTTTT. This codes for CASSQGLIRVNTGELFF.

The sample holds many counts of this clonotype. This chain connects TRBV5-6 to TRBJ2-1; D uncertain. The CDR3 has 14 residues. V lost 1 base to trimming and J lost 4 bases, with 9 bases between them. CDR1 is SGHDT, CDR2 YYEEEE, per germline. The CDR3 is CASSLYAGYNEQFF. In DNA, the CDR3 is TGTGCCAGCAGCTTGTATGCAGGATACAATGAGCAGTTCTTC.

This clonotype has a count of ten or more. The V and J genes are TRBV12-3 or TRBV12-4 and TRBJ2-2; tentative D call: TRBD1 (5 bases). V was cut by 0 bases and J by 4 bases, with 12 bases left in between. This CDR3 comprises 16 residues. The CDR3 DNA is TGTGCCAGCAGTTTAGCGCTAGGACAACGCACCGGGGAGCTGTTTTTT. Translating it yields CASSLALGQRTGELFF.

This clonotype occurred many times. The V call is TRBV27, the J call TRBJ2-1, with D uncertain. The CDR3 loop spans 11 amino acids. V gave up 3 bases and J gave up 7 bases, with 4 bases separating them. Germline CDR1 MNHEY, CDR2 SMNVEV (reference sequence). CDR3 amino acids: CASSFWNEQFF. CDR3 bases: TGTGCCAGCAGTTTTTGGAATGAGCAGTTCTTC.

The rearrangement uses TRBV29-1 and TRBJ1-3; D not resolved. The CDR3 has 13 amino acids. V was cut by 7 bases and J by 0 bases, with 10 bases left in between. The germline V gene has CDR1 SQVTM and CDR2 ANQGSEA. CDR3 protein: CSASARSGNTIYF. The CDR3 DNA sequence: TGCAGCGCTTCGGCCCGCTCTGGAAACACCATATATTTT.

This clonotype appeared a few times. V is TRBV6-2 or TRBV6-3 and J is TRBJ1-1; 8 nucleotides align to TRBD1. After removal of 0 bases from V and 5 bases from J, the junction contained 8 bases not matched to a gene. The CDR3 consists of 16 residues. Looked up from germline, CDR1 is MNHEY and CDR2 is SVGEGT. The CDR3 loop reads CASSYSYGQGRTEAFF. In DNA, the CDR3 is TGTGCCAGCAGTTACTCTTACGGACAGGGACGGACTGAAGCTTTCTTT.

This clonotype has ten or more counts. This chain connects TRBV12-3 or TRBV12-4 to TRBJ2-4; 7 bases agree with TRBD1. Losses at the gene ends were 1 base for V and 6 bases for J; bases not matched to a gene: 0. The CDR3 spans 13 residues. CDR3 in DNA: TGTGCCAGCAGTTTAGACAGGGGAAACATTCAGTACTTC. This translates into CASSLDRGNIQYF.